This T cell receptor (beta chain) came from a study of regulatory T cells in long-lasting Graves disease. Time point defined: newly diagnosed GD, antithyroid drugs for less than 3 months. PBMC RNA served as the TCR library source. CDR1 is MNHNS, CDR2 SASEGT, per germline. The CDR3 has 15 residues. V shed 7 bases and J shed 4 bases, with 17 bases lying between them. This clonotype was seen at least ten times. Sequencing libraries for TCR beta were prepared with iRepertoire HTBI primers and Arm-PCR of CDR3 regions. TCRdb re-called the multiplex PCR reads with MiXCR, one entry per CDR3 protein. The sample includes around 250,000 distinct CDR3 sequences, under 20% of them seen just once. A further study also used this sample, focusing on T cells in Graves' hyperthyroidism and ophthalmopathy. That paper states: The study left out patients who had uncontrolled infection, other autoimmune disease, pregnancy or lactation. Most clonotypes expanded in thyroid above 0.001 were likewise present in blood.

This material consisted of peripheral blood mononuclear cells (PBMCs), taken at new diagnosis, from a patient treated with antithyroid drugs. This chain uses TRBV6-1 with TRBJ1-5; no reliable D call. The receptor was derived from a young woman with Graves disease. The DNA for the CDR3 is TGTGCCAGCATCGGATCCCTCGTGCGAAATCAGCCCCAGCATTTT. Amino acids: CASIGSLVRNQPQHF.